This is a list of T cell receptor beta chains from one sample in a study of T cell repertoires in cytomegalovirus infection. TCRdb analysed the reads with MiXCR anew, one entry per CDR3 protein. This table holds 150,000 to 190,000 distinct CDR3 sequences, about 20% found once. Source material: PBMCs. The receptors were sampled from a human donor in good health (CMV status not recorded). Some clones in this sample may be carry-over from other donors' samples. The CDR3 runs from the conserved cysteine through the conserved F or W. The D gene is left open where the match is weak. Size is omitted from some rows. Given values are once, few, many or a class for expanded clones.

TRBD2,NA,TRBJ2-1,TRBV20-1,CSAQSGLGYNEQFF,TGCAGTGCCCAATCGGGACTAGGGTACAATGAGCAGTTCTTC
NA,many,TRBJ1-1,TRBV28,CASSHQVNTEAFF,TGTGCCAGCAGTCACCAGGTAAACACTGAAGCTTTCTTT
TRBD2,NA,TRBJ2-1,TRBV20-1,CSADPGTSLSNEQFF,TGCAGTGCGGACCCCGGGACTAGTTTATCAAATGAGCAGTTCTTC
TRBD1,NA,TRBJ2-5,TRBV12-5,CASGLTGSRWETQYF,TGTGCTAGTGGGCTGACAGGGAGCAGGTGGGAGACCCAGTACTTC
NA,many,TRBJ2-3,TRBV12-3/TRBV12-4,CASSPVGTPTDTQYF,TGTGCCAGCAGTCCTGTTGGAACTCCCACAGATACGCAGTATTTT
TRBD2,once,TRBJ2-3,TRBV7-6,CASSRGTSGGDTQYF,TGTGCCAGCAGCAGGGGGACTAGCGGGGGAGATACGCAGTATTTT
NA,few,TRBJ1-1,TRBV5-3,CARTKEEGNTEAFF,TGTGCCAGAACCAAAGAGGAGGGGAACACTGAAGCTTTCTTT
TRBD2,few,TRBJ2-1,TRBV5-6,CASSLSGRPGEQFF,TGTGCCAGCAGCCTTAGCGGGAGGCCCGGAGAGCAGTTCTTC
NA,NA,TRBJ2-1,TRBV5-1,CASSLVKGPGSYNEQFF,TGCGCCAGCAGCTTGGTGAAGGGCCCTGGCTCCTACAATGAGCAGTTCTTC
NA,few,TRBJ1-1,TRBV19,CASSITRGGAEAFF,TGTGCCAGTAGTATAACCCGAGGTGGAGCTGAAGCTTTCTTT
NA,NA,TRBJ1-2,TRBV6-1,CASSPLGGGYTF,TGTGCCAGCAGTCCATTGGGGGGGGGCTACACCTTC
TRBD2,NA,TRBJ2-2,TRBV4-3,CASSDTSGRRETGELFF,TGCGCCAGCAGCGATACTAGCGGGAGAAGGGAGACCGGGGAGCTGTTTTTT
TRBD2,few,TRBJ2-1,TRBV7-2,CASSFPAGNNEQFF,TGTGCCAGCAGCTTTCCAGCGGGGAACAATGAGCAGTTCTTC
TRBD1,many,TRBJ1-5,TRBV7-2,CASSLGTGHNQPQHF,TGTGCCAGCAGCTTGGGGACAGGTCACAATCAGCCCCAGCATTTT
TRBD2,NA,TRBJ2-1,TRBV7-3,CASSLRGIAGGYNEQFF,TGTGCCAGCAGCTTAAGGGGCATAGCGGGGGGGTACAATGAGCAGTTCTTC
NA,few,TRBJ1-2,TRBV25-1,CASSEPSGTAYGYTF,TGTGCCAGCAGTGAGCCCTCCGGGACGGCCTATGGCTACACCTTC
TRBD2,few,TRBJ2-3,TRBV5-6,CASSFASGRVDTQYF,TGTGCCAGCAGCTTTGCTAGCGGGAGAGTAGATACGCAGTATTTT
NA,NA,TRBJ2-3,TRBV7-9,CASSLGDTFTDTQYF,TGTGCCAGCAGCTTAGGCGACACCTTCACAGATACGCAGTATTTT
NA,NA,TRBJ2-3,TRBV11-3,CASSSWGGTDTQYF,TGTGCCAGCAGTTCCTGGGGCGGAACAGATACGCAGTATTTT
NA,few,TRBJ1-5,TRBV9,CASEHRVNQPQHF,TGTGCCAGTGAACACAGGGTCAATCAGCCCCAGCATTTT
TRBD2,many,TRBJ2-3,TRBV7-2,CASSLLGAGVPDTQYF,TGTGCCAGCAGCTTATTGGGAGCGGGAGTTCCAGATACGCAGTATTTT
NA,few,TRBJ2-3,TRBV5-1,CASSSQSDTQYF,TGCGCCAGCAGCTCCCAGTCAGATACGCAGTATTTT